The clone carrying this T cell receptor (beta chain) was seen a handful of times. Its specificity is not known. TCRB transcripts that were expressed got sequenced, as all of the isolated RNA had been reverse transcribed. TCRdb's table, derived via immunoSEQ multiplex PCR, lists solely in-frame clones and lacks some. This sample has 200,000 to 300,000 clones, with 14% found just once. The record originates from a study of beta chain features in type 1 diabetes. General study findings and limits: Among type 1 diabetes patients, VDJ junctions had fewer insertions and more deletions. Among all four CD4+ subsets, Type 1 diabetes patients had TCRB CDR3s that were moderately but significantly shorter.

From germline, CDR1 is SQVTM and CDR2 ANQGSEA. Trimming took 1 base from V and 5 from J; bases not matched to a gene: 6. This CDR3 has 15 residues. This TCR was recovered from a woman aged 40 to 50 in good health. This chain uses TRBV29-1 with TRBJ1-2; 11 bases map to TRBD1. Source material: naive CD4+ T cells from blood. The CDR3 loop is CSVEARDRGSYGYTF. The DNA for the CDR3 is TGCAGCGTTGAAGCACGGGACAGGGGGTCGTATGGCTACACCTTC.